The clone carrying this TCR beta chain was seen more than once but under ten times. The antigen is undetermined. The data were taken from a study of T-cell reconstitution after alpha-beta-depleted transplantation in children. Findings and caveats of the study: Where alpha-beta T cells came from about two months after transplant was reportedly several hundred expanded graft clones. A year post-transplant, T-cell counts and diversity derived mostly from newly produced T cells. It was surviving recipient T cells and thymic progenitors that gave some patients high TCRbeta diversity at day 60.

CDR3 size: 16 residues. CDR1 LGHDT and CDR2 YNNKEL come from the germline V gene (reference sequence). Trimming shortened V by 6 bases and J by 3 bases, and 18 bases separated the two germline ends. TCRbeta library construction was performed incorporating unique molecular identifiers. MiXCR, applied by TCRdb to the PCR reads, yields one record per CDR3 protein. This sample carries about 870,000 distinct CDR3 sequences, 16% of them seen once, and the ten largest clones take around 4.5%. The sequenced sample was PBMCs, mostly from graft donor cells, obtained 360 days after TCRalphabeta/CD19-depleted stem cell transplant. V and J are TRBV3-1 and TRBJ1-3, with D perhaps TRBD1 (6 bases). This sequence originates from a male patient under 18 who had a stem cell transplant for acute lymphoblastic leukemia, so the T cells may come from the graft donor. This chain's CDR3 is CASSEEGTNIGNTIYF. For the CDR3, the DNA is TGTGCCAGCAGTGAAGAGGGGACAAATATTGGAAACACCATATATTTT.